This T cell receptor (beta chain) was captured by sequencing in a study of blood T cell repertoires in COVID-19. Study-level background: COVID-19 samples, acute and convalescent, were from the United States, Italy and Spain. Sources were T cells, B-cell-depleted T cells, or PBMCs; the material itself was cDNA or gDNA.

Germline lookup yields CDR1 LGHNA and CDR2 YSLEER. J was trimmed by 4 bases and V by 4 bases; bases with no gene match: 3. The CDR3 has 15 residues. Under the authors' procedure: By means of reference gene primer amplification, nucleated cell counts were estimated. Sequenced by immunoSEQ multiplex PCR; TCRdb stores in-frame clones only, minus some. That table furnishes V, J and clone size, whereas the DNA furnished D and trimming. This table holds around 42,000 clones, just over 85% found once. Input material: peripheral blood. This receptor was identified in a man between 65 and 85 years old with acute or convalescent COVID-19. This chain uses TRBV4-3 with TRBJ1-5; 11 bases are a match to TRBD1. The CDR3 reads CASSPGTGGNQPQHF. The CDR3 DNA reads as TGCGCCAGCAGCCCGGGGACAGGGGGAAATCAGCCCCAGCATTTT.